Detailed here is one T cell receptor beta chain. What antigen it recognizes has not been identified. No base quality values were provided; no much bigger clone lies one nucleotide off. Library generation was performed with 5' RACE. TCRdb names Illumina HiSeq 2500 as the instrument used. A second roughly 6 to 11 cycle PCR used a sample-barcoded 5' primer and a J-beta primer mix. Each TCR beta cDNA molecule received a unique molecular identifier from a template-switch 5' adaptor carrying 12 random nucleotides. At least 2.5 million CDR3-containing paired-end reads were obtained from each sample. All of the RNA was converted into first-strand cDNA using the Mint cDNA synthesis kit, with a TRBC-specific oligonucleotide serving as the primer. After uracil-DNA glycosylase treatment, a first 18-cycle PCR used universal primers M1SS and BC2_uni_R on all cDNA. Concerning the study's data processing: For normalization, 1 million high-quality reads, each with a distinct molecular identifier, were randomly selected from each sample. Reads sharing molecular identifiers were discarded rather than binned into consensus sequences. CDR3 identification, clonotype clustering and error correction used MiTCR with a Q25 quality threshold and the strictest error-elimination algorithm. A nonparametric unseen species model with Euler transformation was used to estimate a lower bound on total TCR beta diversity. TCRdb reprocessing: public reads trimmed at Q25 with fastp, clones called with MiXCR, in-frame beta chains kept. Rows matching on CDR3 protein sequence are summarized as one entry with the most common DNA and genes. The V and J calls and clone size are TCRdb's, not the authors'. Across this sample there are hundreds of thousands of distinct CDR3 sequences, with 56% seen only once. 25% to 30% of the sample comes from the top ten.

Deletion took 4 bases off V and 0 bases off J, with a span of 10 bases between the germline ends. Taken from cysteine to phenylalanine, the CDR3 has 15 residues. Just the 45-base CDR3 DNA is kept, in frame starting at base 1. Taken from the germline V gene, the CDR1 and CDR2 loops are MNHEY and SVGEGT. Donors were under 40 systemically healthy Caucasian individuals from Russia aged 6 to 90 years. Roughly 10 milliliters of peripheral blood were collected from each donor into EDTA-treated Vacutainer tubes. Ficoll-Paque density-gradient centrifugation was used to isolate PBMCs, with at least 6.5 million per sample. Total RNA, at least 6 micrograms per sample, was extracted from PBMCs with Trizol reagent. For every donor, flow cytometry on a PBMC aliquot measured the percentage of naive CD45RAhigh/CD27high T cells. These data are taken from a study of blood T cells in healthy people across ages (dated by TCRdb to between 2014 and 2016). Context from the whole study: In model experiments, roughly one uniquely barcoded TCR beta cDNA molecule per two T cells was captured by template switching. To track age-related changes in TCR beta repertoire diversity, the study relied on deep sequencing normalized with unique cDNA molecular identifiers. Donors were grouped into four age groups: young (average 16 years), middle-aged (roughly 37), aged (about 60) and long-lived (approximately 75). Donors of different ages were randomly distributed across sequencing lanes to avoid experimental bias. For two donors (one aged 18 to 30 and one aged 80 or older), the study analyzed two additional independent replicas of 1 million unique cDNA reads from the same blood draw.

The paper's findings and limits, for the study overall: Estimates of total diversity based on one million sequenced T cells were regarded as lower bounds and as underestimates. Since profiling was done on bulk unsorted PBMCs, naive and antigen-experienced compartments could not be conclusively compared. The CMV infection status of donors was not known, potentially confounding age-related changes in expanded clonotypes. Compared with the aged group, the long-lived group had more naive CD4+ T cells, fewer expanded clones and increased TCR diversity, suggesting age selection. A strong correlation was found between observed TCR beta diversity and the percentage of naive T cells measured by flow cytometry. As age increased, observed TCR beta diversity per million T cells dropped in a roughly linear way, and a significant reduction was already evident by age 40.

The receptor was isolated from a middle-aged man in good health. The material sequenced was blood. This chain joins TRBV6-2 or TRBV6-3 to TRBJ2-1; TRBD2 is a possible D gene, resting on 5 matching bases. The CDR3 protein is CASSFQRFSYNEQFF. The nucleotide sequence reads TGTGCCAGCAGTTTTCAGCGGTTCTCCTACAATGAGCAGTTCTTC.